This T cell receptor beta chain was identified during a study of blood T cell repertoires in COVID-19. The CDR3 is made up of 14 amino acids. Germline-derived CDR1 and CDR2 are KGHSH and LQKENI. V was pared by 3 bases and J by 2 bases, with 2 bases of the junction left unmatched. Note on this clone: Other DNA sequences within the sample encode an identical CDR3.

Libraries were prepared by immunoSEQ multiplex PCR; TCRdb keeps only in-frame clonotypes and omits some of them. This repertoire shows roughly 200,000 clones, approximately 80% found once; its top ten account for more than 9%. The sequencing input was peripheral blood. The clonotype comes from a woman of 80 years or more with COVID-19, enrolled during active disease. The V call is TRBV18, the J call TRBJ1-1, with 8 positions matching TRBD1. The CDR3 coding sequence is TGTGCCAGCTCACCCGACAGGGGAAACACTGAAGCTTTCTTT. Its translation: CASSPDRGNTEAFF.